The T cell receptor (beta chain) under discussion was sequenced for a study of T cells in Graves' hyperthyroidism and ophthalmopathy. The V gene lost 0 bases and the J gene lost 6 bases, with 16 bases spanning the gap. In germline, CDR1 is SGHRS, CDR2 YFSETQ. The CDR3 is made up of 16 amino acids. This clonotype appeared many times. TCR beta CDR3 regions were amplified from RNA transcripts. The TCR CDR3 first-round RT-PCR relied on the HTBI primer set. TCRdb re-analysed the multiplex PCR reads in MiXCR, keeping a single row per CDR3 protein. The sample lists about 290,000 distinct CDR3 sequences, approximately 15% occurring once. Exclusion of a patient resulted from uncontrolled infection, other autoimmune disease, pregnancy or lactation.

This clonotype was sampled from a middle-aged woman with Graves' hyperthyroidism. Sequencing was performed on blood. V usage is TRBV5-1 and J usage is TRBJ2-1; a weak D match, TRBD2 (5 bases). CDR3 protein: CASSLEGGREGNEQFF. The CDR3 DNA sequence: TGCGCCAGCAGCTTGGAAGGCGGGCGCGAGGGCAATGAGCAGTTCTTC. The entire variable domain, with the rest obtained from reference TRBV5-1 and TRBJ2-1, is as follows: KAGVTQTPRYLIKTRGQQVTLSCSPISGHRSVSWYQQTPGQGLQFLFEYFSETQRNKGNFPGRFSGRQFSNSRSEMNVSTLELGDSALYLCASSLEGGREGNEQFFGPGTRLTVL.